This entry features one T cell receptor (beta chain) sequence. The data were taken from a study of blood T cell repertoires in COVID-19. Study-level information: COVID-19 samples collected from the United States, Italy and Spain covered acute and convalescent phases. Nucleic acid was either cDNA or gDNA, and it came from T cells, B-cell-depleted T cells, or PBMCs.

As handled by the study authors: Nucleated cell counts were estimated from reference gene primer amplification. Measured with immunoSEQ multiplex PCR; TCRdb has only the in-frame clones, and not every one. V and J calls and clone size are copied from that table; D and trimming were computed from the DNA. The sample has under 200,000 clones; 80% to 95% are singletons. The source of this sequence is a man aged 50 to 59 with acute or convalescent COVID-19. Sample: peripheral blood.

The DNA of the CDR3 is TGTGCCAGCAGTTCACGAACTAGCGGCCCCCTCCAAGAGACCCAGTACTTC. The encoded protein is CASSSRTSGPLQETQYF. The J gene is TRBJ2-5, the V gene TRBV27; 8 bases map to TRBD2. Trimming took 4 bases from V and 1 from J; bases not matched to a gene: 11. The germline V gene has CDR1 MNHEY and CDR2 SMNVEV (reference sequence). This CDR3 contains 17 residues.